This T cell receptor beta chain was captured by sequencing in a study of cytomegalovirus exposure and HLA in healthy donors. Overall study findings and caveats: Under in vitro conditions, a few CMV-associated chains were confirmed as specific for CMV antigens. A prior analysis recorded that most TCR beta V segments were productive about 90% or about 30% of the time. Associated with cytomegalovirus, according to the listing, were 150 to 200 TCR beta chains.

About this clone: As yet, its antigen is unknown.

V lost 4 bases, J lost 0 bases, and 5 bases stayed unmatched. The CDR3 runs 16 residues. Germline V gene data show CDR1 as LGHNA and CDR2 as YSLEER. Primers: 60 Vbeta forward and 13 Jbeta reverse. Data came from immunoSEQ multiplex PCR; TCRdb stores just in-frame clones and leaves some out. The repertoire includes roughly 240,000 clones, 82% of them detected once, and 5% to 6% sits in the top ten. Source material: PBMCs. This TCR was recovered from a woman aged 40-49 years in good health and CMV-seropositive. The chain couples TRBV4-3 to TRBJ1-3, with 8 bases fitting TRBD1. The CDR3 nucleotides read TGCGCCAGCAGCCGACACAGGGGGGTCTCTGGAAACACCATATATTTT. This codes for CASSRHRGVSGNTIYF.